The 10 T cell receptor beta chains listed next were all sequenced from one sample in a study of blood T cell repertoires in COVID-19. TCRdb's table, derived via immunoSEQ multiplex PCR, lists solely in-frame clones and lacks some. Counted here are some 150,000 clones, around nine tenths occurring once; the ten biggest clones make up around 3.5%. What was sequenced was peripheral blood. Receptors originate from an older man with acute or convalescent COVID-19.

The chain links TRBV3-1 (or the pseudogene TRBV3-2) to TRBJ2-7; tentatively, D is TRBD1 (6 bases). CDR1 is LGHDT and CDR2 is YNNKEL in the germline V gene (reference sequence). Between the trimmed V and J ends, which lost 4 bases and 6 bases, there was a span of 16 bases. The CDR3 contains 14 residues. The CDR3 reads CASSLRLGGAEQYF. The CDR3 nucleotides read TGTGCCAGCAGCCTCAGACTTGGGGGCGCCGAGCAGTACTTC.

The CDR3 bases are TGTGCCAGCAGAGAGGACAGGGTTGGCTACACCTTC. This codes for CASREDRVGYTF. The chain uses TRBV25-1 and TRBJ1-2; the match to TRBD1 covers 8 bases. V lost 6 bases and J lost 7; bases outside the gene matches: 4. The CDR3 extends over 12 amino acids. Germline V gene sequence: CDR1 MGHDK, CDR2 SYGVNS.

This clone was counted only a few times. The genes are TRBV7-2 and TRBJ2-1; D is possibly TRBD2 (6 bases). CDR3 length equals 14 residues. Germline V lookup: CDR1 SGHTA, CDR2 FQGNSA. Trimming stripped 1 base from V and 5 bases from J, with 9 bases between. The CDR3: CASSLVLANNEQFF. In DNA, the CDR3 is TGTGCCAGCAGCTTAGTACTAGCCAACAATGAGCAGTTCTTC.

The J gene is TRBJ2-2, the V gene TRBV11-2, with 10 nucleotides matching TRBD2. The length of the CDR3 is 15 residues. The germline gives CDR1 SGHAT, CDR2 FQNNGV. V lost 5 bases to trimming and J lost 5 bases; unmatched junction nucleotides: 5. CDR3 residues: CASSRLTSGTGELFF. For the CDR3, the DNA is TGTGCCAGCAGCCGATTGACTAGCGGGACCGGGGAGCTGTTTTTT. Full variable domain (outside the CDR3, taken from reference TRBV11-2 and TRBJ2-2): EAGVAQSPRYKIIEKRQSVAFWCNPISGHATLYWYQQILGQGPKLLIQFQNNGVVDDSQLPKDRFSAERLKGVDSTLKIQPAKLEDSAVYLCASSRLTSGTGELFFGEGSRLTVL.

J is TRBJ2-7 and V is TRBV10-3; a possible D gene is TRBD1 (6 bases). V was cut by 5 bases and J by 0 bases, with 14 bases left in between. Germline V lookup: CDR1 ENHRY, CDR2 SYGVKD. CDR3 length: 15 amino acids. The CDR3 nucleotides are TGTGCCATCAGTACTAATACAGGGACCTCCTACGAGCAGTACTTC. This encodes CAISTNTGTSYEQYF.

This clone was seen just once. In nucleotides, the CDR3 is TGTGCCAGCACAAATCCCGGGACAGATACGCAGTATTTT. It specifies CASTNPGTDTQYF. The V gene is TRBV28, the J gene TRBJ2-3; D remains unclear. This CDR3 spans 13 amino acids. Trimming shortened V by 7 bases and J by 3 bases, and 11 bases separated the two germline ends. Germline assignment: CDR1 MDHEN and CDR2 SYDVKM. Supplemented by reference TRBV28 and TRBJ2-3, the full variable domain reads DVKVTQSSRYLVKRTGEKVFLECVQDMDHENMFWYRQDPGLGLRLIYFSYDVKMKEKGDIPEGYSVSREKKERFSLILESASTNQTSMYLCASTNPGTDTQYFGPGTRLTVL.

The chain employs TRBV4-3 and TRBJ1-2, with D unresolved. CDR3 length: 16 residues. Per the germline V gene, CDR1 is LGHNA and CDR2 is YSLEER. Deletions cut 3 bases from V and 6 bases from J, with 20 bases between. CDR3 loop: CASSHVAGAELDGYTF. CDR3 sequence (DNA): TGCGCCAGCAGCCACGTAGCGGGCGCCGAATTGGATGGCTACACCTTC.

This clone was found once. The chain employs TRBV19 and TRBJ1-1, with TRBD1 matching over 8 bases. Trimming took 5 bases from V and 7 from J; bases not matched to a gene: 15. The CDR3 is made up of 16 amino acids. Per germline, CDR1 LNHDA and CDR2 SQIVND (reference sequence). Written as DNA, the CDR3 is TGTGCCAGTAGTTCGATCGACGGACAGGGAGGGATTGAAGCTTTCTTT. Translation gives CASSSIDGQGGIEAFF.

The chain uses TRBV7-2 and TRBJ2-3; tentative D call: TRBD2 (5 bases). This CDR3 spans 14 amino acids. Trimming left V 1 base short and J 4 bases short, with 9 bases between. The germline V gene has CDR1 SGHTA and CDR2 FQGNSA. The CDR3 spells CASSLVGGPDTQYF. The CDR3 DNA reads TGTGCCAGCAGCTTAGTAGGAGGTCCAGATACGCAGTATTTT. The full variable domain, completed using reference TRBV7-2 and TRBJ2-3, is GAGVSQSPSNKVTEKGKDVELRCDPISGHTALYWYRQSLGQGLEFLIYFQGNSAPDKSGLPSDRFSAERTGGSVSTLTIQRTQQEDSAVYLCASSLVGGPDTQYFGPGTRLTVL.

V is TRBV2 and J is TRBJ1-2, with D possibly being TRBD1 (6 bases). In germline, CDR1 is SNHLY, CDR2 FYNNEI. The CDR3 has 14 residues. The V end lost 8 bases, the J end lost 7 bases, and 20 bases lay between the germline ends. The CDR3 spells CASEQDSNYGGYTF. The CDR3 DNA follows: TGTGCCAGCGAACAGGACAGCAACTATGGTGGCTACACCTTC.